These 3 T cell receptor beta chains share one sample of origin, sequenced in a study of radiotherapy plus CTLA-4 blockade in lung cancer. Measured with immunoSEQ multiplex PCR; TCRdb has only the in-frame clones, and not every one. The sample carries roughly 120,000 clones, 78% recorded once. The sequencing used peripheral blood, collected from a patient treated with radiotherapy plus ipilimumab. Receptors were obtained from a human donor with non-small cell lung cancer who had a partial response to radiotherapy plus ipilimumab.

The V gene is TRBV27, the J gene TRBJ1-5; D is perhaps TRBD1 (5 bases). V was clipped by 6 bases and J by 4 bases, with 19 bases between them. This CDR3 has 16 residues. Germline CDR1 and CDR2: MNHEY and SMNVEV (reference sequence). The chain's CDR3 is CASRSIDGRDNQPQHF. The CDR3 bases are TGTGCCAGCAGGTCAATCGACGGCAGGGATAATCAGCCCCAGCATTTT.

J is TRBJ1-5 and V is TRBV7-9; D is unclear. CDR1 and CDR2 (germline): SEHNR, FQNEAQ (reference sequence). This CDR3 has 16 amino acids. V was cut by 1 base and J by 5 bases, with 15 bases left in between. CDR3 DNA: TGTGCCAGCAGCTTAGTGGCAGGCCTGGGCCATCAGCCCCAGCATTTT. Translating it yields CASSLVAGLGHQPQHF.

This chain joins TRBV29-1 and TRBJ1-3; TRBD1 agrees at 8 bases. The CDR3 sequence is 17 residues long. V gave up 0 bases and J gave up 6 bases; unmatched junction bases: 13. The germline CDR1 and CDR2 sequences are SQVTM and ANQGSEA. The DNA of the CDR3 is TGCAGCGTTGAAGATCCTTCAGTGGCAGGGGGCAAAAACACCATATATTTT. It codes for CSVEDPSVAGGKNTIYF.